These T cell receptor beta chains were read from a single sample in a study of control samples from healthy donors and cancer patients. Measured with immunoSEQ multiplex PCR; TCRdb has only the in-frame clones, and not every one. The sample shows 40,000 to 55,000 clones, around 87% of them seen only once. Sequenced input: PBMCs. The source of these receptors is a woman aged 55-75 years with lung cancer. CDR3s include the opening cysteine and the closing phenylalanine or tryptophan. A D gene is named only where the DNA matches it firmly. The size entry is marked missing in some rows and otherwise reads once, few, many or a size class.

v_gene	d_gene	abundance	j_gene	CDR3nt	CDR3aa
TRBV29-1	-	-	TRBJ2-5	TGCAGCGTTGAAGGGACGGCCAGAGAGACCCAGTACTTC	CSVEGTARETQYF
TRBV7-3	TRBD2	once	TRBJ2-1	TGTGCCAGCAGCTTAGGGACTAGCGGCTACAATGAGCAGTTCTTC	CASSLGTSGYNEQFF
TRBV19	TRBD1	few	TRBJ2-4	TGTGCCAGTAGTATCGTAAGGGGGCAATCTAGTTTAGCCAAAAACATTCAGTACTTC	CASSIVRGQSSLAKNIQYF
TRBV18	-	-	TRBJ2-1	TGTGCCAGCTCATCATACGGAGAAGCGAATGAGCAGTTCTTC	CASSSYGEANEQFF
TRBV4-1	-	once	TRBJ2-5	TGCGCCAGCAGCCAAGATCCGGTATTGGGGGAGACCCAGTACTTC	CASSQDPVLGETQYF
TRBV28	-	-	TRBJ1-3	TGTGCCAGCAAACATTTGGACAGTACTACTGGAAACACCATATATTTT	CASKHLDSTTGNTIYF
TRBV28	-	-	TRBJ2-5	TGTGCCAGCAGTTTAATAAGCGGACAAGAGACCCAGTACTTC	CASSLISGQETQYF
TRBV6-1	-	-	TRBJ1-1	TGTGCCAGCAGTGAATTAACAGGGAACACTGAAGCTTTCTTT	CASSELTGNTEAFF
TRBV6-6	-	-	TRBJ2-5	TGTGCCAGCAGGAGACACCTCCAAGAGACCCAGTACTTC	CASRRHLQETQYF
TRBV2	TRBD1	-	TRBJ2-7	TGTGCCAGCGGGGACAGATACTCCTACGAGCAGTACTTC	CASGDRYSYEQYF
TRBV4-3	TRBD2	-	TRBJ2-5	TGCGCCAGCAGCCCCAGCGGGAGGGCGGAGGAGACCCAGTACTTC	CASSPSGRAEETQYF
TRBV18	-	-	TRBJ2-7	TGTGCCAGCTCACCCCAAAACTACGAGCAGTACTTC	CASSPQNYEQYF
TRBV19	TRBD1	-	TRBJ1-3	TGTGCCAGTAGTATGGGACAGGGGATGGACACCATATATTTT	CASSMGQGMDTIYF
TRBV5-1	-	-	TRBJ2-7	TGCGCCAGCAGCTTGGGCGGGACAGTATTCTACGAGCAGTACTTC	CASSLGGTVFYEQYF
TRBV6-2/TRBV6-3	TRBD2	once	TRBJ2-3	TGTGCCAGCAGTTTAGCGGGGATGGGCACAGATACGCAGTATTTT	CASSLAGMGTDTQYF
TRBV16	-	-	TRBJ2-1	TGTGCCAGCAGCCAATCGGACCCCCCGCATGAGCAGTTCTTC	CASSQSDPPHEQFF
TRBV28	TRBD1	-	TRBJ1-1	TGTGCCAGCAGTTCCCTCCAAATGGACAGGGAATTTCGCACTGAAGCTTTCTTT	CASSSLQMDREFRTEAFF
TRBV27	TRBD2	few	TRBJ2-3	TGTGCCAGCAACGATCTAGCGGGATTCACAGATACGCAGTATTTT	CASNDLAGFTDTQYF
TRBV19	-	-	TRBJ1-4	TGTGCCAGTAGCGACAGAAGCAATGAAAAACTGTTTTTT	CASSDRSNEKLFF
TRBV2	TRBD1	-	TRBJ1-1	TGTGCCAGCACCAGGACAGGACAGGCCCTCGCTGAAGCTTTCTTT	CASTRTGQALAEAFF
TRBV2	-	-	TRBJ1-4	TGTGCCAGCAGTGAAGAGGCAGGGGAGGATGAAAAACTGTTTTTT	CASSEEAGEDEKLFF
TRBV28	TRBD2	-	TRBJ2-1	TGTGCCAGCAGTTCCCTAGCGGGACGCTCCTACAATGAGCAGTTCTTC	CASSSLAGRSYNEQFF
TRBV10-3	-	-	TRBJ1-2	TGTGCCATCAGTGGGAGGAGGCACTATGGCTACACCTTC	CAISGRRHYGYTF
TRBV18	-	few	TRBJ2-1	TGTGCCAGCTCGCCGGACAGAGAGCAGTTCTTC	CASSPDREQFF
TRBV29-1	-	-	TRBJ2-7	TGCAGCGTTGCAGGGATGCCCTATTACGAGCAGTACTTC	CSVAGMPYYEQYF
TRBV4-1	-	once	TRBJ1-2	TGCGCCAGCAGCCCCACAGGGCTTAGGCGTGGCTACACCTTC	CASSPTGLRRGYTF
TRBV29-1	-	once	TRBJ1-1	TGCAGCAAACTCGGGGGGGCGAACACTGAAGCTTTCTTT	CSKLGGANTEAFF
TRBV15	TRBD1	-	TRBJ2-7	TGTGCCACCAGCACCCGGACAGGGACCCTCTACGGGCAGTACTTC	CATSTRTGTLYGQYF
TRBV27	-	-	TRBJ2-7	TGTGCCAGCAGTTTAAGTGTCTTGTCCTACGAGCAGTACTTC	CASSLSVLSYEQYF
TRBV5-1	-	-	TRBJ1-1	TGCGCCAGCAGCTTGGGTATCGGGGTCTTGGGCACTGAAGCTTTCTTT	CASSLGIGVLGTEAFF
TRBV5-1	-	-	TRBJ2-1	TGCGCCAGCAGATCGGCTATGGGACATGAGCAGTTCTTC	CASRSAMGHEQFF
TRBV4-1	TRBD1	-	TRBJ2-7	TGCGCCAGCAGCCAAGGTTTCGGACAGGTCTACGAGCAGTACTTC	CASSQGFGQVYEQYF
TRBV6-2/TRBV6-3	-	few	TRBJ2-7	TGTGCCAGCAGTTCGGATGAGGGCTACGAGCAGTACTTC	CASSSDEGYEQYF
TRBV6-2/TRBV6-3	TRBD1	once	TRBJ2-5	TGTGCCAGCAGCTCCGGGACAGGGGGATTGGAAGAGACCCAGTACTTC	CASSSGTGGLEETQYF
TRBV5-4	-	-	TRBJ2-1	TGTGCCAGCAGCTTGGAGCGGTACAATGAGCAGTTCTTC	CASSLERYNEQFF
TRBV19	TRBD2	-	TRBJ2-1	TGTGCCAGTAGTCCCGGGGGGGTAGGGCCATTGTCAAGCTCCTACAATGAGCAGTTCTTC	CASSPGGVGPLSSSYNEQFF
TRBV11-2	-	-	TRBJ2-2	TGTGCCAGCAGCTTAAGCCGAGGGGAGCTGTTTTTT	CASSLSRGELFF
TRBV24-1	-	-	TRBJ2-2	TGTGCCACCAGTGAATTCGACAGAAGGACCGGGGAGCTGTTTTTT	CATSEFDRRTGELFF
TRBV19	-	-	TRBJ1-2	TGTGCCAGTAGTATTATGGCGACAGCTAACTATGGCTACACCTTC	CASSIMATANYGYTF
TRBV5-1	-	-	TRBJ2-7	TGCGCCAGCAGCTGGGGCGAGGGGGTACGGTTCGAGCAGTACTTC	CASSWGEGVRFEQYF
TRBV3-1/TRBV3-2	-	-	TRBJ2-1	TGTGCCAGCAGCCCGCATTACGAGTTGAATGAGCAGTTCTTC	CASSPHYELNEQFF
TRBV11-2	-	-	TRBJ1-2	TGTGCCAGCAGCTTCGGACTCGGTACTAACTATGGCTACACCTTC	CASSFGLGTNYGYTF
TRBV19	-	-	TRBJ2-6	TGTGCCAGTAGTCCGGGCAGACTAAGCTCTGGGGCCAACGTCCTGACTTTC	CASSPGRLSSGANVLTF
TRBV2	-	-	TRBJ2-5	TGTGCCAGCAGGGGCGAGACCCAGTACTTC	CASRGETQYF
TRBV6-2/TRBV6-3	-	-	TRBJ1-1	TGTGCCAGCAGTTACTCGGTCTGGGGGCGAGGGACTGAAGCTTTCTTT	CASSYSVWGRGTEAFF
TRBV4-1	-	-	TRBJ1-1	TGCGCCAGCAGATTGACACTGAACACTGAAGCTTTCTTT	CASRLTLNTEAFF
TRBV10-1	-	-	TRBJ2-7	TGCGCCAGCAGTGACCCAGGCGGCTACGAGCAGTACTTC	CASSDPGGYEQYF
TRBV19	-	-	TRBJ1-2	TGTGCCAGCACTTTTGACGGGGATGGCTACACCTTC	CASTFDGDGYTF
TRBV7-3	TRBD2	-	TRBJ2-1	TGTGCCAGCAGCTCCTCTAGCGGGAGCTATGAGCAGTTCTTC	CASSSSSGSYEQFF
TRBV28	TRBD2	-	TRBJ2-3	TGTGCCAGCAGTTTATGGGTAGCGGGAGGGCCCGGCACAGATACGCAGTATTTT	CASSLWVAGGPGTDTQYF
TRBV5-5	TRBD1	-	TRBJ2-1	TGTGCCAGCAGCTGGGACAGGGCCCCCTACAATGAGCAGTTCTTC	CASSWDRAPYNEQFF
TRBV19	TRBD1	-	TRBJ2-6	TGTGCCAGTAGTGCCGGTCCGGGACAGGGGAACTCTGGGGCCAACGTCCTGACTTTC	CASSAGPGQGNSGANVLTF